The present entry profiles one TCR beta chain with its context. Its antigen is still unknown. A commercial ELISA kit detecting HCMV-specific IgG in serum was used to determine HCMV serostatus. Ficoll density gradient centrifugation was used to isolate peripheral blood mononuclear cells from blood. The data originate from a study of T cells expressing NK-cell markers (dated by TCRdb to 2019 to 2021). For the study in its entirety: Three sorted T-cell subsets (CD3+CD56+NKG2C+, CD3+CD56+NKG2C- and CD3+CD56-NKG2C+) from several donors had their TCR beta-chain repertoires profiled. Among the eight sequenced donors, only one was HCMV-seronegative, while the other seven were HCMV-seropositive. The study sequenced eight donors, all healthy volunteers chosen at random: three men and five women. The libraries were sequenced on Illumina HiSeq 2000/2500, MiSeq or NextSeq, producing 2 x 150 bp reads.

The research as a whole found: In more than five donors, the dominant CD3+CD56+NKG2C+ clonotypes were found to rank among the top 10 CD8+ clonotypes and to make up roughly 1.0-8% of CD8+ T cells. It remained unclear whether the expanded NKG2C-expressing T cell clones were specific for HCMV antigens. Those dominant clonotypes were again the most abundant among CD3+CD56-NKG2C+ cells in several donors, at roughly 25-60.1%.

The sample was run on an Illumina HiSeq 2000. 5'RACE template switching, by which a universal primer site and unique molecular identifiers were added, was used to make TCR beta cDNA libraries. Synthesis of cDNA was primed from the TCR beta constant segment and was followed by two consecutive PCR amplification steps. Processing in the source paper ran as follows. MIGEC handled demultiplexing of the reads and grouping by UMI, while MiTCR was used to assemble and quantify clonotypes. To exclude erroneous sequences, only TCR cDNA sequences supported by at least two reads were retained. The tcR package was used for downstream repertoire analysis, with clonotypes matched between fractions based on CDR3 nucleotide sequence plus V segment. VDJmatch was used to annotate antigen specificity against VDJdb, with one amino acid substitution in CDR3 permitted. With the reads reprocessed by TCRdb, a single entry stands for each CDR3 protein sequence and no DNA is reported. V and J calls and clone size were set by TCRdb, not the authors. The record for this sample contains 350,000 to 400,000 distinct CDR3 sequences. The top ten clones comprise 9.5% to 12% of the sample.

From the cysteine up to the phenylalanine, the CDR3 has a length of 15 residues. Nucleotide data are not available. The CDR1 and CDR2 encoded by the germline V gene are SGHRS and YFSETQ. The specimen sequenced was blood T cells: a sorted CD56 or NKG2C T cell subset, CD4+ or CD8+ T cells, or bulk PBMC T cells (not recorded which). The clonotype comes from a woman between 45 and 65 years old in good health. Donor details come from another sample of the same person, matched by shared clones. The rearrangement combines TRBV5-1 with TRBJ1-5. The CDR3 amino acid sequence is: CASSPYGASNQPQHF.